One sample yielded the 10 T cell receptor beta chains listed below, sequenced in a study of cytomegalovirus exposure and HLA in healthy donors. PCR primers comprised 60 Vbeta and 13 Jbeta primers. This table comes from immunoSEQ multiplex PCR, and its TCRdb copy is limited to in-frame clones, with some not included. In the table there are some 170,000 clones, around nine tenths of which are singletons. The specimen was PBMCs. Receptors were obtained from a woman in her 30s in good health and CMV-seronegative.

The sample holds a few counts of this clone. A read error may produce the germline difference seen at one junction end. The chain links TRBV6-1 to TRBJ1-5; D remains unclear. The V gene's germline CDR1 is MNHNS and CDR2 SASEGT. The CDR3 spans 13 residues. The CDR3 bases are TGTGCCAGCAGTGGCCTGAGCAAACAGCCCCAGCATTTT. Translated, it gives CASSGLSKQPQHF.

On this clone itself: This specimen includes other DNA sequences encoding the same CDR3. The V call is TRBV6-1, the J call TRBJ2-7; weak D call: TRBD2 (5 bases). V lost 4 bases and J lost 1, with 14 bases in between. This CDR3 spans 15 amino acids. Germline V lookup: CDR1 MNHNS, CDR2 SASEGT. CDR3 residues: CASSAFETGSYEQYF. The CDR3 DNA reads TGTGCCAGCAGTGCTTTCGAGACGGGATCCTACGAGCAGTACTTC.

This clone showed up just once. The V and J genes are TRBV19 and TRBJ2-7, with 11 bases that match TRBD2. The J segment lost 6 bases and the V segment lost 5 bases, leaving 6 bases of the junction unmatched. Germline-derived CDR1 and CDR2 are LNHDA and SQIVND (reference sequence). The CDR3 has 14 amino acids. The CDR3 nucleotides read TGTGCCAGTAGTCCTACTAGCGGGAGAACCGAGCAGTACTTC. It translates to CASSPTSGRTEQYF.

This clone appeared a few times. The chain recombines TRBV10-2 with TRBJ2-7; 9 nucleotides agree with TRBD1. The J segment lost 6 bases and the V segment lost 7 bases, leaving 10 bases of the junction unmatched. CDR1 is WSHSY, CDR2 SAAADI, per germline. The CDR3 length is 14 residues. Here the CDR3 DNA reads TGCGCCAGCATTCCCGGGACAGGGTTCCCCGAGCAGTACTTC. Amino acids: CASIPGTGFPEQYF.

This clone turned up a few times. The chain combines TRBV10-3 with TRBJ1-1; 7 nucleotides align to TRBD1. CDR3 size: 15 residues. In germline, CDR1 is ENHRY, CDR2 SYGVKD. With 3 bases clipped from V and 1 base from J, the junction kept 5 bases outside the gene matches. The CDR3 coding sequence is TGTGCCATCAGTGACCCCGGGACAGCGAACACTGAAGCTTTCTTT. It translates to CAISDPGTANTEAFF.

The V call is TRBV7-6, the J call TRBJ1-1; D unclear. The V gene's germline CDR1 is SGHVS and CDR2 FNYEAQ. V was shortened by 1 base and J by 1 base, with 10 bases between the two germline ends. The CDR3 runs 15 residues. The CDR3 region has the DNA TGTGCCAGCAGCTTAGATGGAGGGCGGAACACTGAAGCTTTCTTT. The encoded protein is CASSLDGGRNTEAFF.

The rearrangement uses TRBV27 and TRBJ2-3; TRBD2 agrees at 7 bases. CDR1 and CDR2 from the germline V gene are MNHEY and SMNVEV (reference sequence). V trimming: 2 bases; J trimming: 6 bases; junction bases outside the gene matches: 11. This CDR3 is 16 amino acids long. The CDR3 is CASSLGFGLVTDTQYF. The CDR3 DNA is TGTGCCAGCAGTTTAGGTTTCGGACTAGTCACCGATACGCAGTATTTT.

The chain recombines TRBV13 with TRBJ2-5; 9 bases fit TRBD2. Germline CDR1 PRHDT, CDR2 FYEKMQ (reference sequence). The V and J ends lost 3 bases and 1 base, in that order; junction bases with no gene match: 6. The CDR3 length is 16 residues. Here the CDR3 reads CASSLKLAGFQETQYF. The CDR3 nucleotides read TGTGCCAGCAGCTTGAAGCTAGCGGGGTTCCAAGAGACCCAGTACTTC.

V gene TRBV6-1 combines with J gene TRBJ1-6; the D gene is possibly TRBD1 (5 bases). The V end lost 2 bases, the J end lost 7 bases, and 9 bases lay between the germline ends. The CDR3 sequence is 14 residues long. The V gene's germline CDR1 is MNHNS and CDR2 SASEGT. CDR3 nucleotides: TGTGCCAGCAGTGAATATAGACAGAATTCACCCCTCCACTTT. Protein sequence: CASSEYRQNSPLHF.

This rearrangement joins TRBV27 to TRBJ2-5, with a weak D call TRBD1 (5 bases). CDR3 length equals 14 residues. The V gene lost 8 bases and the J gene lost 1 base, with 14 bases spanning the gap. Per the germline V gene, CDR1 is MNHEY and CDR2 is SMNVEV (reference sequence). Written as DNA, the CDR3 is TGTGCCAGCCGTGTAGGGGTAGGCCAAGAGACCCAGTACTTC. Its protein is CASRVGVGQETQYF.